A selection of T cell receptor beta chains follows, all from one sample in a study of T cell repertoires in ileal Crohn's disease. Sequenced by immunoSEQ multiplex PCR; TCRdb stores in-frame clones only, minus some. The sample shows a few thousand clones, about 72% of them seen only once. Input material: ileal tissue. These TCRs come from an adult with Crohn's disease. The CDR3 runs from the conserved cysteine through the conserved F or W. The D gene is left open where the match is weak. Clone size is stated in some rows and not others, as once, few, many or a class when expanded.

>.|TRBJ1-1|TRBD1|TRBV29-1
CSVARGQGTEAFF
TGCAGCGTTGCCAGGGGGCAGGGTACTGAAGCTTTCTTT
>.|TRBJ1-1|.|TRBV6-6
CASSPGRPNTEAFF
TGTGCCAGCAGCCCCGGGAGGCCGAACACTGAAGCTTTCTTT
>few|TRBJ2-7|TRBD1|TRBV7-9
CASSRTGPEQYF
TGTGCCAGCAGCCGGACAGGCCCCGAGCAGTACTTC
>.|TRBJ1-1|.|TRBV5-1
CASSGQGYTEAFF
TGCGCCAGCAGCGGCCAGGGTTACACTGAAGCTTTCTTT
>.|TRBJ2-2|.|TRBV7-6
CASSLNKHTGELFF
TGTGCCAGCAGCTTAAACAAACACACCGGGGAGCTGTTTTTT
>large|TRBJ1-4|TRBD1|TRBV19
CASSIRGQGRGKKLFF
TGTGCCAGTAGTATAAGGGGACAGGGAAGAGGGAAAAAACTGTTTTTT
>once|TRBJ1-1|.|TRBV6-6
CASTLGTAGKNTEAFF
TGTGCCAGCACCCTCGGTACGGCGGGGAAGAACACTGAAGCTTTCTTT
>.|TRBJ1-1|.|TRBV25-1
CASSESPSSDTEAFF
TGTGCCAGCAGTGAATCACCCTCCTCGGACACTGAAGCTTTCTTT
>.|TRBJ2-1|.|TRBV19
CASSTTQGSQQFF
TGTGCCAGTAGTACGACCCAGGGGTCGCAGCAGTTCTTC
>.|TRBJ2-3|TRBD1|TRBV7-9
CASSPQGGADTQYF
TGTGCCAGCAGCCCTCAAGGGGGCGCGGATACGCAGTATTTT
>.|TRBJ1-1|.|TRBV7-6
CASSLSTAYYTEAFF
TGTGCCAGCAGCTTATCGACAGCTTACTACACTGAAGCTTTCTTT
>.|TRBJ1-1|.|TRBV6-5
CASSQDNLNTEAFF
TGTGCCAGCAGTCAGGACAATTTGAACACTGAAGCTTTCTTT
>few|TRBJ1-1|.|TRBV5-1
CASSLGWPLNTEAFF
TGCGCCAGCAGCTTGGGGTGGCCGTTGAACACTGAAGCTTTCTTT
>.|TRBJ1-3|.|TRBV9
CASSVETASSGNTIYF
TGTGCCAGCAGCGTAGAAACAGCATCCTCTGGAAACACCATATATTTT
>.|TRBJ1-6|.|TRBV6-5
CASSQTPSESPLHF
TGTGCCAGCAGTCAGACACCTTCGGAATCACCCCTCCACTTT
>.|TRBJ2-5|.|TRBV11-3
CASSSQGETQYF
TGTGCCAGCAGCTCCCAGGGGGAGACCCAGTACTTC
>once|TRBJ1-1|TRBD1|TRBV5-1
CASSLNLGQHTEAFF
TGTGCCAGCAGCTTGAACCTGGGACAGCACACTGAAGCTTTCTTT
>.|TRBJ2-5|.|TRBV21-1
CASSSRRTSGRKETQYF
TGTGCCAGCAGCAGCCGCCGGACTAGCGGGAGAAAAGAGACCCAGTACTTC
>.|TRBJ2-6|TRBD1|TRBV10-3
CAISDPGQGGSGANVLTF
TGTGCCATCAGTGACCCGGGACAGGGTGGTTCTGGGGCCAACGTCCTGACTTTC
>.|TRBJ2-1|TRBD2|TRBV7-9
CASSTSGGRSYNEQFF
TGTGCCAGCAGCACTAGCGGGGGCCGCTCCTACAATGAGCAGTTCTTC
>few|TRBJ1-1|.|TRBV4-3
CASSPTVRDWTEAFF
TGCGCCAGCAGCCCAACCGTAAGGGACTGGACTGAAGCTTTCTTT
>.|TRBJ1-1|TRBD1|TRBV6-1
CASNYRGTGTEAFF
TGTGCCAGCAATTACAGGGGGACGGGGACTGAAGCTTTCTTT
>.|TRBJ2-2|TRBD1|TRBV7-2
CASSLNRGVTGELFF
TGTGCCAGCAGCTTGAACAGGGGTGTTACCGGGGAGCTGTTTTTT
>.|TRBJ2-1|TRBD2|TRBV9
CASSVGLAGYNEQFF
TGTGCCAGCAGCGTAGGGCTAGCGGGGTACAATGAGCAGTTCTTC
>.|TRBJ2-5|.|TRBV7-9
CASSFTRDTQETQYF
TGTGCCAGCAGCTTCACCCGGGATACCCAAGAGACCCAGTACTTC
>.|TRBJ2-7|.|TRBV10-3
CAISGQGSDEQYF
TGTGCCATCAGTGGGCAGGGATCGGACGAGCAGTACTTC